A single sample is the source of the 28 T cell receptor beta chains below, sequenced in a study of cytomegalovirus exposure and HLA in healthy donors. Method: immunoSEQ multiplex PCR; TCRdb's copy keeps in-frame clones and lacks some. The profile covers some 83,000 clones, with approximately 93% appearing a single time and over 2% taken by the ten largest. The sequenced sample was PBMCs. The origin of the receptors is a woman aged 18-35 years in good health and CMV-seronegative.

CDR3 DNA sequence: TGCGCCAGCAGTTTCCATAGCGGGTCGAATGAGCAGTTCTTC. Amino acids: CASSFHSGSNEQFF. The chain recombines TRBV10-2 with TRBJ2-1; 7 bases match TRBD2. CDR1 and CDR2 (germline): WSHSY, SAAADI. Trimming took 5 bases from V and 7 from J; bases not matched to a gene: 8. The CDR3 contains 14 residues.

V and J are TRBV21-1 and TRBJ2-2; no check of the table's D call, TRBD1, against the DNA was made. TRBV21-1 is flagged as a pseudogene. CDR3 length: 18 amino acids. CDR3 DNA: TGTGCCAGCAGCAAAGAGGGGGGGACAGGGATTATTGTCGGGGAGCTGTTTTTT. Amino acid sequence: CASSKEGGTGIIVGELFF.

In this sample, this clone turned up a few times. The chain recombines TRBV28 with TRBJ1-1; TRBD1 agrees at 9 bases. This CDR3 comprises 16 residues. Per germline, CDR1 MDHEN and CDR2 SYDVKM. V was pared by 5 bases and J by 1 base, with 8 bases of the junction left unmatched. CDR3 DNA: TGTGCCAGCAGTGCCGCCGACAGGGGGTCGAACACTGAAGCTTTCTTT. Translated: CASSAADRGSNTEAFF.

V is TRBV6-5 and J is TRBJ1-1; 8 bases match TRBD1. The CDR3 consists of 15 residues. Trimming took 7 bases from V and 6 from J; bases not matched to a gene: 13. Germline CDR1 MNHEY, CDR2 SVGAGI. DNA of the CDR3: TGTGCCAGCAACATGTTGGACAGGGTACTATCTGAAGCTTTCTTT. This sequence encodes CASNMLDRVLSEAFF.

This rearrangement joins TRBV28 to TRBJ1-2, with 7 bases fitting TRBD1. Germline CDR1 and CDR2: MDHEN and SYDVKM. V lost 5 bases and J lost 2; bases outside the gene matches: 5. The CDR3 extends over 14 amino acids. As DNA, the CDR3 is TGTGCCAGCAGTGACGGGACAGCGAACTATGGCTACACCTTC. Protein sequence: CASSDGTANYGYTF.

This sequence joins TRBV27 and TRBJ2-7; 7 nucleotides match TRBD2. The germline gives CDR1 MNHEY, CDR2 SMNVEV (reference sequence). V lost 2 bases to trimming and J lost 1 base; unmatched junction nucleotides: 2. This CDR3 is 14 amino acids long. CDR3: CASSLGSGSYEQYF. DNA for the CDR3: TGTGCCAGCAGTTTAGGTAGCGGGTCCTACGAGCAGTACTTC.

The chain employs TRBV5-1 and TRBJ1-1; D might be TRBD1 (5 bases). This CDR3 region has 14 residues. Trimming shortened V by 0 bases and J by 1 base, and 7 bases separated the two germline ends. Per germline, CDR1 SGHRS and CDR2 YFSETQ. CDR3 nucleotides: TGCGCCAGCAGCTTGGGACAGCGGAACACTGAAGCTTTCTTT. Residues: CASSLGQRNTEAFF.

The V call is TRBV4-1, the J call TRBJ1-1; D uncertain. CDR1 and CDR2 (germline): MGHRA, YSYEKL. V lost 0 bases and J lost 4, with 15 bases in between. CDR3 length: 16 amino acids. This CDR3 reads CASSQEGGRVSTEAFF. As DNA, the CDR3 is TGCGCCAGCAGCCAAGAGGGAGGCCGGGTGAGCACTGAAGCTTTCTTT.

The chain has TRBV5-6 and TRBJ2-1; TRBD2 agrees at 10 bases. This CDR3 comprises 13 residues. Germline V gives CDR1 SGHDT, CDR2 YYEEEE. V lost 6 bases, J lost 6 bases, and 3 bases stayed unmatched. This chain's CDR3 is CASILAGFNEQFF. The CDR3 coding sequence is TGTGCCAGCATACTAGCGGGATTCAATGAGCAGTTCTTC.

The chain combines TRBV2 with TRBJ2-1; 13 bases match TRBD2. The CDR3 runs to 17 residues. The V and J ends lost 4 bases and 5 bases, in that order; junction bases with no gene match: 8. The V gene's germline CDR1 is SNHLY and CDR2 FYNNEI. Here the CDR3 reads CASSGHRTSGSHNEQFF. The CDR3 region has the DNA TGTGCCAGCAGTGGGCATCGGACTAGCGGGAGCCACAATGAGCAGTTCTTC.

The gene calls are TRBV7-9 and TRBJ1-5; D might be TRBD1 (6 bases). The germline V gene encodes CDR1 SEHNR and CDR2 FQNEAQ (reference sequence). The CDR3 runs to 16 residues. Deletions cut 5 bases from V and 4 bases from J, with 18 bases between. The CDR3 is CASSRTDGQPNQPQHF. DNA of the CDR3: TGTGCCAGCAGCCGAACCGATGGACAGCCGAATCAGCCCCAGCATTTT.

J is TRBJ2-5 and V is TRBV5-1, with 12 bases lining up with TRBD1. This CDR3 contains 16 residues. CDR1 and CDR2 (germline): SGHRS, YFSETQ. V lost 5 bases, J lost 5 bases, and 10 bases stayed unmatched. CDR3 region: CASRSSGTGGRETQYF. CDR3 DNA: TGCGCCAGCAGGTCGAGCGGGACAGGGGGCCGGGAGACCCAGTACTTC.

The DNA of the CDR3 is TGCGCCAGCAGCCCGGCCCCACCTAGCTGGAGCTCCTACAATGAGCAGTTCTTC. Its translation: CASSPAPPSWSSYNEQFF. The chain recombines TRBV5-1 with TRBJ2-1; tentative D call: TRBD2 (5 bases). CDR3 length equals 18 residues. Germline lookup yields CDR1 SGHRS and CDR2 YFSETQ. Trimming took 4 bases from V and 0 from J, leaving 20 bases between them.

The CDR3 sequence: CASREADSQNEKLFF. DNA for the CDR3: TGTGCCAGCAGGGAGGCGGACAGCCAAAATGAAAAACTGTTTTTT. This sequence joins TRBV7-6 and TRBJ1-4; a possible D gene is TRBD1 (6 bases). V was pared by 6 bases and J by 5 bases, with 16 bases between. CDR1 and CDR2 (germline): SGHVS, FNYEAQ. CDR3 length: 15 residues.

The chain recombines TRBV6-1 with TRBJ2-7; tentative D call: TRBD2 (6 bases). The germline V gene has CDR1 MNHNS and CDR2 SASEGT. Deletions cut 4 bases from V and 7 bases from J, with 23 bases between. CDR3 size: 16 residues. CDR3 in amino acids: CASSGGGTVLWLEQYF. CDR3 DNA: TGTGCCAGCAGTGGAGGCGGGACGGTCCTTTGGTTGGAGCAGTACTTC.

This chain connects TRBV28 to TRBJ2-7; 8 nucleotides agree with TRBD1. V lost 2 bases, J lost 6 bases, and 9 bases stayed unmatched. This CDR3 comprises 15 residues. Germline CDR1 reads MDHEN; CDR2 reads SYDVKM. CDR3 sequence (DNA): TGTGCCAGCAGTTTACACCCAGGGGGCAGGGGCGAGCAGTACTTC. This gives the protein CASSLHPGGRGEQYF. Combining the CDR3 with reference TRBV28 and TRBJ2-7 gives the whole variable domain DVKVTQSSRYLVKRTGEKVFLECVQDMDHENMFWYRQDPGLGLRLIYFSYDVKMKEKGDIPEGYSVSREKKERFSLILESASTNQTSMYLCASSLHPGGRGEQYFGPGTRLTVT.

The chain carries TRBV15 and TRBJ2-7; perhaps TRBD1 as D (5 bases). The ends were cut back, 0 bases at V and 2 bases at J, with 14 bases in the middle. The CDR3 length is 16 residues. Looked up from germline, CDR1 is LNHNV and CDR2 is YYDKDF (reference sequence). The CDR3 coding sequence is TGTGCCACCAGCAGAGATGCTGCGTCGACAGCCTACGAGCAGTACTTC. Translating gives CATSRDAASTAYEQYF.

This rearrangement joins TRBV7-8 to TRBJ2-7, with D unclear. V dropped 2 bases and J dropped 1 base, with 15 bases sitting between them. CDR1 and CDR2 from the germline V gene are SGHVS and FQNEAQ. CDR3 size: 16 residues. CDR3 in amino acids: CASSLYRVALSYEQYF. In DNA form, the CDR3 reads TGTGCCAGCAGCTTATACCGGGTGGCGTTGTCCTACGAGCAGTACTTC.

This clone has only one observation. V is TRBV7-9 and J is TRBJ2-1; 7 positions agree with TRBD2. Unmatched junction bases numbered 14, after V lost 5 bases and J lost 7 bases. CDR3 length: 16 amino acids. The germline gives CDR1 SEHNR, CDR2 FQNEAQ (reference sequence). The CDR3 is CASSPANLAGGNEQFF. CDR3 DNA sequence: TGTGCCAGCAGCCCAGCCAATTTAGCGGGTGGTAATGAGCAGTTCTTC. Full variable domain (outside the CDR3, taken from reference TRBV7-9 and TRBJ2-1): DTGVSQNPRHKITKRGQNVTFRCDPISEHNRLYWYRQTLGQGPEFLTYFQNEAQLEKSRLLSDRFSAERPKGSFSTLEIQRTEQGDSAMYLCASSPANLAGGNEQFFGPGTRLTVL.

The CDR3 DNA reads as TGTGCCAGCAGCCGACAAACTTTTAGCGGGGGGGCGGGAGAGACCCAGTACTTC. Translation gives CASSRQTFSGGAGETQYF. V and J are TRBV5-4 and TRBJ2-5, with 11 positions matching TRBD2. Germline values: CDR1 SGHNT, CDR2 YYREEE (reference sequence). V lost 4 bases and J lost 4; bases outside the gene matches: 15. The CDR3 sequence is 18 residues long.

The rearrangement links TRBV30 to TRBJ2-2; the D gene is possibly TRBD1 (6 bases). The V end was cut by 4 bases, the J end by 2 bases, with 8 bases between. This CDR3 has 13 amino acids. Germline CDR1 GTSNPN, CDR2 SVGIG (reference sequence). The CDR3 is CAWIQGNTGELFF. Written as DNA, the CDR3 is TGTGCCTGGATACAGGGTAACACCGGGGAGCTGTTTTTT.

The chain employs TRBV11-3 and TRBJ2-1; tentative D call: TRBD2 (6 bases). CDR3 length: 16 amino acids. The germline V gene encodes CDR1 SGHNT and CDR2 YENEEA. Deletions cut 4 bases from V and 6 bases from J, with 19 bases between. The CDR3 is CASSSSWGEGVNEQFF. The DNA for the CDR3 is TGTGCCAGCAGCTCTAGCTGGGGGGAAGGTGTCAATGAGCAGTTCTTC. Combining the CDR3 with reference TRBV11-3 and TRBJ2-1 gives the whole variable domain EAGVVQSPRYKIIEKKQPVAFWCNPISGHNTLYWYLQNLGQGPELLIRYENEEAVDDSQLPKDRFSAERLKGVDSTLKIQPAELGDSAVYLCASSSSWGEGVNEQFFGPGTRLTVL.

This chain joins TRBV9 and TRBJ2-3; 7 nucleotides agree with TRBD1. Trimming took 5 bases from V and 10 from J; bases not matched to a gene: 16. Germline CDR1 is SGDLS and CDR2 is YYNGEE. This CDR3 region has 15 residues. CDR3 loop: CASSYSEGAYTPQYF. CDR3 coding DNA: TGTGCCAGCAGTTACAGTGAGGGGGCCTATACACCGCAGTATTTT.

The rearrangement links TRBV2 to TRBJ2-6; D ambiguous. V gave up 6 bases and J gave up 1 base, with 10 bases separating them. The V gene's germline CDR1 is SNHLY and CDR2 FYNNEI. This CDR3 contains 15 residues. In DNA, the CDR3 is TGTGCCAGCAGCCCTCAAGAGTCTGGGGCCAACGTCCTGACTTTC. This sequence encodes CASSPQESGANVLTF. Combining the CDR3 with reference TRBV2 and TRBJ2-6 gives the whole variable domain EPEVTQTPSHQVTQMGQEVILRCVPISNHLYFYWYRQILGQKVEFLVSFYNNEISEKSEIFDDQFSVERPDGSNFTLKIRSTKLEDSAMYFCASSPQESGANVLTFGAGSRLTVL.

The chain uses TRBV6-1 and TRBJ1-6, with D possibly TRBD1 on 6 matching bases. Trimming stripped 6 bases from V and 11 bases from J, with 20 bases between. In germline, CDR1 is MNHNS, CDR2 SASEGT. The CDR3 contains 15 residues. The CDR3 DNA reads as TGTGCCAGCAGCAAAACCGGACAGCTTTGGACACCCCTCCACTTT. Residues: CASSKTGQLWTPLHF.

V gene TRBV6-6 combines with J gene TRBJ2-7, with TRBD1 as a possible D gene (5 bases). The CDR3 contains 15 residues. The V end lost 4 bases, the J end lost 3 bases, and 16 bases lay between the germline ends. Per the germline V gene, CDR1 is MNHNY and CDR2 is SVGAGI (reference sequence). This chain's CDR3 is CASSSADKGVYEQYF. The CDR3 DNA reads TGTGCCAGCAGTTCAGCCGACAAAGGGGTCTACGAGCAGTACTTC.

The chain links TRBV28 to TRBJ2-1, with 11 bases that match TRBD2. Germline CDR1 reads MDHEN; CDR2 reads SYDVKM. The V gene end was trimmed by 1 base and the J gene end by 4 bases; junction bases not matched to a gene: 0. The CDR3 has 15 residues. The CDR3 region is CASSLSSGGYNEQFF. In DNA form, the CDR3 reads TGTGCCAGCAGTTTATCTAGCGGGGGGTACAATGAGCAGTTCTTC.

The V call is TRBV7-8, the J call TRBJ2-7; tentatively, D is TRBD2 (6 bases). The CDR3 extends over 15 amino acids. Germline values: CDR1 SGHVS, CDR2 FQNEAQ. V was shortened by 4 bases and J by 1 base, with 14 bases between the two germline ends. CDR3 bases: TGTGCCAGCAGCTCACTGGGGGGACGGTCCTACGAGCAGTACTTC. Its translation is CASSSLGGRSYEQYF.